Below, one T cell receptor (beta chain) is given with its context. Its antigen is not identified. TRB amplification used 250 ng of peripheral blood genomic DNA. One tube held mixed TRB-A and TRB-B primer pools for touch-down PCR. TCRdb reprocessed the multiplex PCR reads, with one entry per CDR3 protein and no DNA. Its table lists 3,500 to 5,000 distinct CDR3 sequences. The germline CDR1 and CDR2 sequences are MNHEY and SVGEGT. The CDR3 loop spans 16 amino acids. These data belong to a study of T cell clusters in autoimmune cytopenias. Points from the study as a whole: Primary autoimmune cytopenia patients seemingly lacked the physiological T cell clusters found in healthy donors. The cluster-lack signature was not seen for secondary cytopenia versus chronic lymphocytic leukemia. TRB repertoire shifts in secondary cytopenia and chronic lymphocytic leukemia mostly reflected lymphoma, not autoimmunity. The T cell clusters came from computational analysis alone and lack functional validation.

V and J are TRBV6-2 or TRBV6-3 and TRBJ2-1; TCRdb picks TRBD2, but there is no DNA to check that call. This TCR came from a human donor with an autoimmune cytopenia or autoimmune hepatitis (not recorded which). Sequenced input: peripheral blood. CDR3 amino acids: CASSYPVTIGREKQFF.